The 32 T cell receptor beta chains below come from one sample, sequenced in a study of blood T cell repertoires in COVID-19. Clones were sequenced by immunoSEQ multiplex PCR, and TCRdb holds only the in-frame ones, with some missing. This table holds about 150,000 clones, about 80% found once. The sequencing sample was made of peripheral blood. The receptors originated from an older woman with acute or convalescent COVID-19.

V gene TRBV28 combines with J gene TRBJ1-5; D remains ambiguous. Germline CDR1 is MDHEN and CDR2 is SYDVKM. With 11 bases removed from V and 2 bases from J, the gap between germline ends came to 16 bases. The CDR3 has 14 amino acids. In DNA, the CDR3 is TGTGCCGCCGAGGGAGGAAGTGGCAATCAGCCCCAGCATTTT. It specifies CAAEGGSGNQPQHF.

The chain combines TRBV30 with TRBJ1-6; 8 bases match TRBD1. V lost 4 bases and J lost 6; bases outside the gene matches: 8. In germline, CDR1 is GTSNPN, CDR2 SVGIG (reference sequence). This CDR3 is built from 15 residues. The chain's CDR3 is CAWNTGQGGNSPLHF. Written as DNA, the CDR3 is TGTGCCTGGAACACAGGACAGGGAGGTAATTCACCCCTCCACTTT.

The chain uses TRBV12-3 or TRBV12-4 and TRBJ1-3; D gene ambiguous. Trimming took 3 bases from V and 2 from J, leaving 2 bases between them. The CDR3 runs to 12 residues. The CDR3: CASSFTGNTIYF. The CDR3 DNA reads TGTGCCAGCAGTTTCACTGGAAACACCATATATTTT.

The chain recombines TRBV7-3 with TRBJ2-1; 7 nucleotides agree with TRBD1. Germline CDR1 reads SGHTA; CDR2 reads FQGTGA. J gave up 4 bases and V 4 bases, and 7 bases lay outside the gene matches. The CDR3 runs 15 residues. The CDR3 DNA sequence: TGTGCCAGCAGCTACACAGGGGACCAATACAATGAGCAGTTCTTC. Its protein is CASSYTGDQYNEQFF.

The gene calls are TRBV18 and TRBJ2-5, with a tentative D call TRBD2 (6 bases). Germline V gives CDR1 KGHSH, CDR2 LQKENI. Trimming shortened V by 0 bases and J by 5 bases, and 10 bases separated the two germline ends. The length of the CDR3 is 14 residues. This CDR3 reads CASSPPTSLETQYF. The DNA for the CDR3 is TGTGCCAGCTCACCACCGACTAGTCTGGAGACCCAGTACTTC.

The CDR3 DNA sequence: TGTGCCAGCAGCTTAATGGGACAGCTTCTCCACCGGCAGTACGTC. The encoded protein is CASSLMGQLLHRQYV. This chain joins TRBV7-8 and TRBJ2-7; 7 nucleotides match TRBD1. J lost 9 bases, V lost 2 bases, and 13 bases had no gene match. Germline assignment: CDR1 SGHVS and CDR2 FQNEAQ. There are 15 residues in the CDR3.

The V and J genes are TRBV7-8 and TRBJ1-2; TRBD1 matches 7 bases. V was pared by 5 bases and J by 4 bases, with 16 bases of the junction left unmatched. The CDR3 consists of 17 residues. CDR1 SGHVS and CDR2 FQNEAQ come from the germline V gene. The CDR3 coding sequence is TGTGCCAGCAGCCCACGCCCTCGGGGACAGCGCTTCTATGGCTACACCTTC. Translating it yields CASSPRPRGQRFYGYTF.

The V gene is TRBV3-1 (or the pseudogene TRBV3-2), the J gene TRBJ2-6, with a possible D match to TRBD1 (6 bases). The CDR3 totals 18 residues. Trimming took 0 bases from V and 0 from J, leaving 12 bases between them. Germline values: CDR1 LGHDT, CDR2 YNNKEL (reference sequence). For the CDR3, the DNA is TGTGCCAGCAGCCAAGATCTTGGACAGAGCTCTGGGGCCAACGTCCTGACTTTC. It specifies CASSQDLGQSSGANVLTF.

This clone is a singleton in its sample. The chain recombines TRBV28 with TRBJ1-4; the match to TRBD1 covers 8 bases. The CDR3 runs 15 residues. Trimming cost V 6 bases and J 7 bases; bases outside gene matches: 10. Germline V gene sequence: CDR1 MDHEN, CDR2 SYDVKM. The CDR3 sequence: CASRPTGGLTEKLFF. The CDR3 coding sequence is TGTGCCAGCAGGCCCACAGGGGGTCTTACTGAAAAACTGTTTTTT.

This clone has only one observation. The CDR3 spells CASSSGLAVEETQYF. CDR3 DNA sequence: TGTGCCAGCAGCTCGGGACTAGCGGTGGAAGAGACCCAGTACTTC. V gene TRBV5-5 combines with J gene TRBJ2-5, with TRBD2 identical over 11 bases. The CDR3 runs to 15 residues. Germline CDR1 and CDR2: SGHKS and YYEKEE (reference sequence). V trimming: 3 bases; J trimming: 3 bases; junction bases outside the gene matches: 4.

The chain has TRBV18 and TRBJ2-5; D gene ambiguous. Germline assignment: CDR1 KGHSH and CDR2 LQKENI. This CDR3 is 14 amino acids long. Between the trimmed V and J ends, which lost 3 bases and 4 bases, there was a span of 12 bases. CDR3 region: CASSPPSVGETQYF. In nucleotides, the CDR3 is TGTGCCAGCTCACCGCCCAGCGTTGGAGAGACCCAGTACTTC.

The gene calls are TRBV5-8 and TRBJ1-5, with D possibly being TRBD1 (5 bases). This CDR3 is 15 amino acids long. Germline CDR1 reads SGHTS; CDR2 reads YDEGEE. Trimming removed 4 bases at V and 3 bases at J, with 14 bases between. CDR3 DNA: TGTGCCAGCAGCCTGAACCGGGACTCCAATCAGCCCCAGCATTTT. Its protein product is CASSLNRDSNQPQHF. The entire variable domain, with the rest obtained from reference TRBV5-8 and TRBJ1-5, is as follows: EAGVTQSPTHLIKTRGQQATLRCSPISGHTSVYWYQQALGLGLQFLLWYDEGEERNRGNFPPRFSGRQFPNYSSELNVNALELEDSALYLCASSLNRDSNQPQHFGDGTRLSIL.

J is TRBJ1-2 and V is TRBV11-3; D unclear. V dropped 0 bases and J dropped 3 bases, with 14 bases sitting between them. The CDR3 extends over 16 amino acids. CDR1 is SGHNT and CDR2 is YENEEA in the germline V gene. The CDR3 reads CASSLDRSRQDYGYTF. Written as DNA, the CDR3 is TGTGCCAGCAGCTTAGATCGTTCAAGGCAGGACTATGGCTACACCTTC.

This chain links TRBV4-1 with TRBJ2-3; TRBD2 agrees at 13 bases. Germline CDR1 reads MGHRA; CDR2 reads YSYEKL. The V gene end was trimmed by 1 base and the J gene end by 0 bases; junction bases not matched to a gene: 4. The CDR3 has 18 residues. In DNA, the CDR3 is TGCGCCAGCAGCCAAGTACTAGCGGGGGGGACCAGCACAGATACGCAGTATTTT. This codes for CASSQVLAGGTSTDTQYF.

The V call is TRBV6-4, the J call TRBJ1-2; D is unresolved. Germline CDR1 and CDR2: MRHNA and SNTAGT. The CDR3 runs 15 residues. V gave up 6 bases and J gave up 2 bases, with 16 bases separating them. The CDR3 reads CASSPSLTTNYGYTF. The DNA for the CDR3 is TGTGCCAGCAGCCCGAGTTTGACAACGAACTATGGCTACACCTTC.

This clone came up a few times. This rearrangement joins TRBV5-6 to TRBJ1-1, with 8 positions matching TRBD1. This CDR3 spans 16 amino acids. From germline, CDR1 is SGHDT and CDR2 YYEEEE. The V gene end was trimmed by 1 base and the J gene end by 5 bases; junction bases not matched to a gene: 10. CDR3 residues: CASSLFGQGGRTEAFF. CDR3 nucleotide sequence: TGTGCCAGCAGCTTGTTTGGACAGGGAGGGAGAACTGAAGCTTTCTTT. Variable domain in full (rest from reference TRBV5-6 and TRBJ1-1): DAGVTQSPTHLIKTRGQQVTLRCSPKSGHDTVSWYQQALGQGPQFIFQYYEEEERQRGNFPDRFSGHQFPNYSSELNVNALLLGDSALYLCASSLFGQGGRTEAFFGQGTRLTVV.

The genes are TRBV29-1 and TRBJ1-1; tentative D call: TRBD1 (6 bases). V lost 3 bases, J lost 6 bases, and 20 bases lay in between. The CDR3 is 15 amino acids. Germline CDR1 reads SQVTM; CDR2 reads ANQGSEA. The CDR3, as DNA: TGCAGCGTTGAGGCACAGGGTCTCCGAACGGCTGAAGCTTTCTTT. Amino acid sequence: CSVEAQGLRTAEAFF.

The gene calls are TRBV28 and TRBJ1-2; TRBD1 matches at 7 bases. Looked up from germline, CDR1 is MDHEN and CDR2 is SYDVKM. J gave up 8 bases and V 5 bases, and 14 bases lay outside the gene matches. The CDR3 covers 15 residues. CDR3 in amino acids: CASSQAVGGILGYTF. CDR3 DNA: TGTGCCAGCAGTCAAGCGGTAGGGGGCATTCTCGGCTACACCTTC.

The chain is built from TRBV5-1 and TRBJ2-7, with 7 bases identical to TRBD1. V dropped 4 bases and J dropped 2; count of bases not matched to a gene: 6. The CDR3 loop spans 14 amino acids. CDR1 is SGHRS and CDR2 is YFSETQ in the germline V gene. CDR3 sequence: CASSPGTETYEQYF. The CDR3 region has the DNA TGCGCCAGCAGCCCCGGGACAGAAACCTACGAGCAGTACTTC.

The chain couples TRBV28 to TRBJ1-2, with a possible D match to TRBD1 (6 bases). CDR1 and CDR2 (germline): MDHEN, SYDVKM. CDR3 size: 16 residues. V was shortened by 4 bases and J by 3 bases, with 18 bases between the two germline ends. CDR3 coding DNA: TGTGCCAGCAGTTCTCATCAGGGGCGGAAAGACTATGGCTACACCTTC. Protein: CASSSHQGRKDYGYTF.

In DNA form, the CDR3 reads TGTGCCAGTAGTTTTAAACAGGGGGCGTCGGGCACAGATACGCAGTATTTT. Encoded protein: CASSFKQGASGTDTQYF. J is TRBJ2-3 and V is TRBV19; 9 positions match TRBD1. The CDR3 length is 17 residues. With 5 bases clipped from V and 1 base from J, the junction kept 10 bases outside the gene matches. Germline V lookup: CDR1 LNHDA, CDR2 SQIVND (reference sequence).

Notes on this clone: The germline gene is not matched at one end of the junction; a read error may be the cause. CDR3 sequence: CASSLSQIF. The CDR3 coding sequence is TGTGCCAGCAGCTTAAGCCAAATCTTC. This chain links TRBV7-9 with TRBJ2-1, with no clear D. The germline V gene has CDR1 SEHNR and CDR2 FQNEAQ (reference sequence). The CDR3 is made up of 9 amino acids.

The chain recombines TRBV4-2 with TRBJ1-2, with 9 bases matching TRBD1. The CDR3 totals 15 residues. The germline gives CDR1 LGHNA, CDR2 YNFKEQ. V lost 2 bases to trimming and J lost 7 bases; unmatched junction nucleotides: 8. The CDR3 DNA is TGTGCCAGCAGCCAAAGGACCGGGACAGGGCCTGGCTACACCTTC. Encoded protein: CASSQRTGTGPGYTF.

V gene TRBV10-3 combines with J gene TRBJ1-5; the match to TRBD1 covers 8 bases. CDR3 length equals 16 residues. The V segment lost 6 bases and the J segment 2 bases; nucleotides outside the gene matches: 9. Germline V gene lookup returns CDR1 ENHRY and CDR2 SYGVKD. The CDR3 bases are TGTGCCATCAGAGCCGGACAGGGCGGGGGCAATCAGCCCCAGCATTTT. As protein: CAIRAGQGGGNQPQHF.

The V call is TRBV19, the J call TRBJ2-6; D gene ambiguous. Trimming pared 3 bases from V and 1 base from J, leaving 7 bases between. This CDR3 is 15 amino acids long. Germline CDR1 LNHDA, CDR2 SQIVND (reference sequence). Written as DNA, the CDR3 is TGTGCCAGTAGTATTCGCCAGTCTGGGGCCAACGTCCTGACTTTC. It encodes CASSIRQSGANVLTF.

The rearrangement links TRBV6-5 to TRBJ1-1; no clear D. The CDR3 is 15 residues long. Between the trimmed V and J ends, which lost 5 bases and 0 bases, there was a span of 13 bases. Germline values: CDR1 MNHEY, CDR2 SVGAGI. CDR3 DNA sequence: TGTGCCAGCAGTAATGTACCAGCGATGAACACTGAAGCTTTCTTT. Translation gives CASSNVPAMNTEAFF.

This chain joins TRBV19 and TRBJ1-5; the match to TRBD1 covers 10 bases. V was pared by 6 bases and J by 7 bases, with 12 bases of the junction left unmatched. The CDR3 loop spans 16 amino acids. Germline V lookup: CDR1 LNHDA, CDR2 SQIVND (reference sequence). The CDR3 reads CASSPIGDRGGQPQHF. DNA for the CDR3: TGTGCCAGTAGCCCAATAGGGGACAGGGGTGGGCAGCCCCAGCATTTT. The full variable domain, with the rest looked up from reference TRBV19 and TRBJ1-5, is DGGITQSPKYLFRKEGQNVTLSCEQNLNHDAMYWYRQDPGQGLRLIYYSQIVNDFQKGDIAEGYSVSREKKESFPLTVTSAQKNPTAFYLCASSPIGDRGGQPQHFGDGTRLSIL.

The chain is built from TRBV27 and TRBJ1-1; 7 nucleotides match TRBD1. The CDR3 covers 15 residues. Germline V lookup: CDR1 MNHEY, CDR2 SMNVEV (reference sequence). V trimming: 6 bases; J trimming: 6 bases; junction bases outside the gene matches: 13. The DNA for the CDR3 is TGTGCCAGCAGCCGCACCCTGACCGGGACAGCTGAAGCTTTCTTT. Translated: CASSRTLTGTAEAFF.

In DNA form, the CDR3 reads TGCGCCAGCAGCCAAGATGTAGGGCAGGGGGCAGATACGCAGTATTTT. Its translation: CASSQDVGQGADTQYF. The chain recombines TRBV4-1 with TRBJ2-3, with TRBD1 matching 7 bases. The CDR3 consists of 16 residues. Per germline, CDR1 MGHRA and CDR2 YSYEKL. Trimming at V came to 0 bases and at J to 4 bases, leaving 7 bases not matched to a gene.

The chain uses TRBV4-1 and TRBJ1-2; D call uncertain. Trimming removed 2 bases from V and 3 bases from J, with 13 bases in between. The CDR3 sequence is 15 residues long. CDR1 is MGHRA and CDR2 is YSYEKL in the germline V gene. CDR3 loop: CASSQPSQDYYGYTF. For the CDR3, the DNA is TGCGCCAGCAGCCAACCGAGCCAGGATTACTATGGCTACACCTTC.

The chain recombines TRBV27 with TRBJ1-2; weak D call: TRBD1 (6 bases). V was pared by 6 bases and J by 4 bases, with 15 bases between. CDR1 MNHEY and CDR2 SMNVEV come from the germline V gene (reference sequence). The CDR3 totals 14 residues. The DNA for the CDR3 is TGTGCCAGCAGGGGCTTCAGGGGTTCCTATGGCTACACCTTC. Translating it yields CASRGFRGSYGYTF.

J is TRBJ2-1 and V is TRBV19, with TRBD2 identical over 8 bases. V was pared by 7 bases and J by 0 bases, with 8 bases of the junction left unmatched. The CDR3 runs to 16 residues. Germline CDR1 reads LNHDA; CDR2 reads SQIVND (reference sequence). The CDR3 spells CASTRLSGASYNEQFF. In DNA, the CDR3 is TGTGCCAGTACCCGGCTTAGCGGGGCCTCCTACAATGAGCAGTTCTTC.